These T cell receptor beta chains were read from a single sample in a study of cytomegalovirus exposure and HLA in healthy donors. Only in-frame clones appear in the TCRdb table, and some are missing; sequencing was by immunoSEQ multiplex PCR. The table lists some 130,000 clones, approximately 78% of them singletons. Sequenced: PBMCs. The receptors here all came from a woman in her 40s in good health and CMV-seropositive. Both conserved end residues are part of each CDR3. The order of the fields is CDR3 length, J gene, V gene, clone size, D gene, CDR3 protein, CDR3 DNA. D genes are given only for firm matches. Part of the rows lack a size; the others show once, few, many or a class for expanded clones.

cdr3_length: 16
j_call: TRBJ1-3
v_call: TRBV5-4
clone_size: once
d_call: NA
cdr3_aa: CASSPGGVASGNTIYF
cdr3_nt: TGTGCCAGCAGCCCCGGAGGCGTCGCCTCTGGAAACACCATATATTTT

cdr3_length: 14
j_call: TRBJ2-7
v_call: TRBV28
clone_size: NA
d_call: NA
cdr3_aa: CASSFSGSSYEQYF
cdr3_nt: TGTGCCAGCAGTTTTTCCGGGAGCTCCTACGAGCAGTACTTC

cdr3_length: 14
j_call: TRBJ1-2
v_call: TRBV4-1
clone_size: once
d_call: TRBD1
cdr3_aa: CASSQATGSGGYTF
cdr3_nt: TGCGCCAGCAGCCAAGCGACAGGGAGTGGTGGCTACACCTTC

cdr3_length: 14
j_call: TRBJ1-1
v_call: TRBV7-2
clone_size: NA
d_call: TRBD1
cdr3_aa: CATRTGTLNTEAFF
cdr3_nt: TGTGCCACCCGGACAGGAACCTTGAACACTGAAGCTTTCTTT

cdr3_length: 13
j_call: TRBJ2-1
v_call: TRBV12-5
clone_size: NA
d_call: NA
cdr3_aa: CASGWGRANEQFF
cdr3_nt: TGTGCTAGTGGTTGGGGCAGGGCGAATGAGCAGTTCTTC

cdr3_length: 14
j_call: TRBJ1-1
v_call: TRBV6-6
clone_size: NA
d_call: NA
cdr3_aa: CASSYNDAAGEAFF
cdr3_nt: TGTGCCAGCAGTTACAACGACGCTGCAGGGGAAGCTTTCTTT

cdr3_length: 13
j_call: TRBJ2-5
v_call: TRBV29-1
clone_size: few
d_call: TRBD1
cdr3_aa: CSAGQGIQETQYF
cdr3_nt: TGCAGCGCAGGACAGGGTATACAAGAGACCCAGTACTTC

cdr3_length: 15
j_call: TRBJ1-2
v_call: TRBV30
clone_size: once
d_call: TRBD1
cdr3_aa: CAWRTRGTGGDGYTF
cdr3_nt: TGTGCCTGGAGGACGAGGGGGACAGGAGGCGATGGCTACACCTTC

cdr3_length: 14
j_call: TRBJ2-3
v_call: TRBV30
clone_size: NA
d_call: NA
cdr3_aa: CAWSVGGAEDTQYF
cdr3_nt: TGTGCCTGGAGTGTTGGAGGGGCCGAGGATACGCAGTATTTT

cdr3_length: 17
j_call: TRBJ2-1
v_call: TRBV5-1
clone_size: NA
d_call: TRBD2
cdr3_aa: CASSHTSGRARYNEQFF
cdr3_nt: TGCGCCAGCTCCCATACTAGCGGGAGGGCCCGGTACAATGAGCAGTTCTTC

cdr3_length: 11
j_call: TRBJ1-2
v_call: TRBV30
clone_size: NA
d_call: TRBD1
cdr3_aa: CAWTTGHGYTF
cdr3_nt: TGTGCCTGGACGACAGGGCATGGCTACACCTTC

cdr3_length: 16
j_call: TRBJ2-7
v_call: TRBV7-9
clone_size: NA
d_call: TRBD1
cdr3_aa: CASSPLGDRSSYEQYF
cdr3_nt: TGTGCCAGCAGCCCTCTCGGGGACAGAAGCTCCTACGAGCAGTACTTC

cdr3_length: 18
j_call: TRBJ2-3
v_call: TRBV5-6
clone_size: NA
d_call: TRBD2
cdr3_aa: CASSLWLAGDVSTDTQYF
cdr3_nt: TGTGCCAGCAGCTTGTGGCTAGCGGGAGACGTTAGCACAGATACGCAGTATTTT

cdr3_length: 14
j_call: TRBJ2-2
v_call: TRBV6-6
clone_size: NA
d_call: TRBD1
cdr3_aa: CASSRTGESGELFF
cdr3_nt: TGTGCCAGCAGTAGGACAGGGGAAAGCGGGGAGCTGTTTTTT

cdr3_length: 15
j_call: TRBJ2-7
v_call: TRBV5-1
clone_size: NA
d_call: TRBD1
cdr3_aa: CASSVTGTGSGEQYF
cdr3_nt: TGCGCCAGCAGCGTAACCGGGACAGGGTCTGGCGAGCAGTACTTC

cdr3_length: 14
j_call: TRBJ1-4
v_call: TRBV18
clone_size: NA
d_call: NA
cdr3_aa: CASSPPGTNEKLFF
cdr3_nt: TGTGCCAGCTCACCGCCAGGTACTAATGAAAAACTGTTTTTT

cdr3_length: 15
j_call: TRBJ2-2
v_call: TRBV2
clone_size: NA
d_call: NA
cdr3_aa: CASRENRQVTGELFF
cdr3_nt: TGTGCCAGCCGAGAAAACCGACAGGTTACCGGGGAGCTGTTTTTT

cdr3_length: 20
j_call: TRBJ2-1
v_call: TRBV23-1
clone_size: NA
d_call: TRBD2
cdr3_aa: CASSQEGGTSGRASGNEQFF
cdr3_nt: TGCGCCAGCAGTCAAGAGGGAGGGACTAGCGGGAGGGCCTCGGGCAATGAGCAGTTCTTC

cdr3_length: 14
j_call: TRBJ2-1
v_call: TRBV28
clone_size: NA
d_call: NA
cdr3_aa: CASSLLSSYNEQFF
cdr3_nt: TGTGCCAGCAGTTTACTGAGCTCCTACAATGAGCAGTTCTTC

cdr3_length: 15
j_call: TRBJ1-5
v_call: TRBV19
clone_size: once
d_call: TRBD1
cdr3_aa: CASRGQIYSNQPQHF
cdr3_nt: TGTGCCAGCAGGGGACAGATTTATAGCAATCAGCCCCAGCATTTT

cdr3_length: 20
j_call: TRBJ2-1
v_call: TRBV4-1
clone_size: few
d_call: TRBD2
cdr3_aa: CASSQARGRAAGGPGNEQFF
cdr3_nt: TGCGCCAGCAGCCAAGCTCGAGGGCGGGCGGCGGGGGGGCCGGGCAATGAGCAGTTCTTC